Listed here is a single T cell receptor beta chain. This entry is derived from a study of blood T cell repertoires in COVID-19. Study processing details: The authors estimated nucleated cell counts from reference gene primer amplification. Using immunoSEQ multiplex PCR, the repertoire was profiled, and TCRdb retains in-frame clones only, with some absent. For V, J and clone size, that table is used; D and trimming come from the DNA. The sample carries some 170,000 clones, approximately 89% recorded once. Everyone who took part was roughly 18 to 89 years old, and they came from 20 to 25 US areas. Categorization into cohorts depended on clinical history that participants reported. The sequenced sample consisted of PBMCs or T cells enriched from blood (not recorded which). This receptor was obtained from a man aged 35-49 years who had recovered from COVID-19.

The CDR3 nucleotides read TGCGCCAGCAGCTACCAGGGGCAGCAAGAGACCCAGTACTTC. Protein product: CASSYQGQQETQYF. The chain carries TRBV5-1 and TRBJ2-5, with a weak D call TRBD1 (6 bases). This CDR3 contains 14 residues. Germline CDR1 is SGHRS and CDR2 is YFSETQ. Trimming pared 3 bases from V and 2 bases from J, leaving 11 bases between.